This T cell receptor beta chain was profiled in a study of shared clonotypes between healthy human individuals. Study summary: Donors consisted of a couple of women and three men between 18 and 49. Notes on the study in general: The donor pool, a small one, limited the genetic and exposure-history diversity represented.

The assay was carried out at the deep level. TCRdb's table, derived via immunoSEQ multiplex PCR, lists solely in-frame clones and lacks some. This sample yields about 730,000 clones, of which roughly 72% are seen a single time; under 2% belongs to the top ten. Trimming took 1 base from V and 3 from J; bases not matched to a gene: 5. The CDR3 totals 17 residues. CDR1 and CDR2 (germline): MGHDK, SYGVNS. Note on this clone: The antigen is unknown.

The TCR comes from a young woman in good health. Sequencing used memory CD4+ T cells sorted from blood. The subset here: CD45RA-negative fraction. J is TRBJ2-1 and V is TRBV25-1; 11 bases are a match to TRBD2. CDR3 coding DNA: TGTGCCAGCAGTGAATTTGGGGGGACTAGCGGCTACAATGAGCAGTTCTTC. This translates into CASSEFGGTSGYNEQFF.